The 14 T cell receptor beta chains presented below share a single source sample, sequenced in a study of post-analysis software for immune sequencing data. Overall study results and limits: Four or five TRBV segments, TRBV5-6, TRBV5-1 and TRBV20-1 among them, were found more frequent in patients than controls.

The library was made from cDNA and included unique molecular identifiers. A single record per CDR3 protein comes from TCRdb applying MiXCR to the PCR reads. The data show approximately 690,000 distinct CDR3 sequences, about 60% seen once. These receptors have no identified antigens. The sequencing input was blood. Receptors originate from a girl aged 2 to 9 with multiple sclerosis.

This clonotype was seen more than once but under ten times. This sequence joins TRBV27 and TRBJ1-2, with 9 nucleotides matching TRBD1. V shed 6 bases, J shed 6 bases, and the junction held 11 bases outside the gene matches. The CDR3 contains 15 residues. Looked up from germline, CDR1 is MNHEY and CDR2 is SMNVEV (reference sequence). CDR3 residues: CASRPPGTGYHGYTF. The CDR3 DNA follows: TGTGCCAGCAGACCCCCCGGGACAGGGTATCATGGCTACACCTTC.

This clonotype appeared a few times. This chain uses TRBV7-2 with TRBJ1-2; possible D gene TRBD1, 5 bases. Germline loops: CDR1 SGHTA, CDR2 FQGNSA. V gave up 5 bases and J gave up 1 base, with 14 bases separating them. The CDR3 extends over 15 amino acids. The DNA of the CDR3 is TGTGCCAGCAGCCCGACAGTAGATTTTAACTATGGCTACACCTTC. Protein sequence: CASSPTVDFNYGYTF.

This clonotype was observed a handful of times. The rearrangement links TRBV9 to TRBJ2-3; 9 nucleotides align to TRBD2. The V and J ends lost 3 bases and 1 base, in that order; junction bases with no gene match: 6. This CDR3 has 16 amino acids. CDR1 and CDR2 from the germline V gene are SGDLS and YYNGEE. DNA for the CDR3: TGTGCCAGCAGCGCTTTTAGACTAGCGGGCACAGATACGCAGTATTTT. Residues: CASSAFRLAGTDTQYF.

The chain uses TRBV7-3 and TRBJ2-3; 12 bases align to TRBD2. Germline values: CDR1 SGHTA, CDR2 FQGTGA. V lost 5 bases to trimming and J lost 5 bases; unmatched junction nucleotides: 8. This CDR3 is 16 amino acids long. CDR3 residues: CASSPVTSGRIDTQYF. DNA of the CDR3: TGTGCCAGCAGCCCGGTAACTAGCGGGAGGATAGATACGCAGTATTTT. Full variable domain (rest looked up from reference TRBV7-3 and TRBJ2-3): GAGVSQTPSNKVTEKGKYVELRCDPISGHTALYWYRQSLGQGPEFLIYFQGTGAADDSGLPNDRFFAVRPEGSVSTLKIQRTERGDSAVYLCASSPVTSGRIDTQYFGPGTRLTVL.

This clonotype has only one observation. As DNA, the CDR3 is TGTGCCAGCAGCTTTACATCCTCCGGGACCTACGAGCAGTACTTC. It yields the protein CASSFTSSGTYEQYF. V and J are TRBV11-1 and TRBJ2-7; a weak D match, TRBD2 (5 bases). CDR3 length: 15 amino acids. The germline V gene has CDR1 SGHAT and CDR2 FQDESV (reference sequence). Trimming took off 3 bases at V and 2 bases at J, with 14 bases between the two ends.

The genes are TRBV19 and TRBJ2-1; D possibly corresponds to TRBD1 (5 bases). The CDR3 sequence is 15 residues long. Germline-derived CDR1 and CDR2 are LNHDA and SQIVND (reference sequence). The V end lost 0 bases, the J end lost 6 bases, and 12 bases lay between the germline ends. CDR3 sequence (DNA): TGTGCCAGTAGTATAGATCCCCCAGGGTCCAATGAGCAGTTCTTC. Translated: CASSIDPPGSNEQFF.

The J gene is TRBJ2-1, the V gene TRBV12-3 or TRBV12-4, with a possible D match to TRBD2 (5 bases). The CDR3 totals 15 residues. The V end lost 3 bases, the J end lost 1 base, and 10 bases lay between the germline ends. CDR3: CASSFRRPSYNEQFF. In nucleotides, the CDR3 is TGTGCCAGCAGTTTCAGGAGGCCATCCTACAATGAGCAGTTCTTC.

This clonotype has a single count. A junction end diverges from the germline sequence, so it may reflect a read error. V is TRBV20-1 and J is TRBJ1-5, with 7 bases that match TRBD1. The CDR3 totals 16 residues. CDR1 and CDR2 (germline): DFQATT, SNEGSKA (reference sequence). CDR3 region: CSARVPGGQTNRPQHF. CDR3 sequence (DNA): TGCAGTGCTAGAGTCCCTGGGGGACAGACCAATCGGCCCCAGCATTTT.

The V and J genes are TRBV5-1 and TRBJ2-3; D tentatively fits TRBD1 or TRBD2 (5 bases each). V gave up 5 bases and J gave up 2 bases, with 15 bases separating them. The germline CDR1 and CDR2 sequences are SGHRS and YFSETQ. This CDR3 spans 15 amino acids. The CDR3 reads CASRRIGGNTDTQYF. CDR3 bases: TGCGCCAGCAGACGAATTGGGGGAAACACAGATACGCAGTATTTT.

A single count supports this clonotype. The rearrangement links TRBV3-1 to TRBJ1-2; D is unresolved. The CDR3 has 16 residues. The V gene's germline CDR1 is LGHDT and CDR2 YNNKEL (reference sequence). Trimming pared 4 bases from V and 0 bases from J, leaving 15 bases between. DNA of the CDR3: TGTGCCAGCAGCCTGGACCCTAGACCGCCTAACTATGGCTACACCTTC. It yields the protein CASSLDPRPPNYGYTF.

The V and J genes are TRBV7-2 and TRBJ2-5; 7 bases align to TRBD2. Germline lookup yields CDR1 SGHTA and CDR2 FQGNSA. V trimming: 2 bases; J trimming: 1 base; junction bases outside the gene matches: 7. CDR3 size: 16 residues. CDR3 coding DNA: TGTGCCAGCAGCTTATCAGGGCTAGCGGTCCAAGAGACCCAGTACTTC. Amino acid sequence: CASSLSGLAVQETQYF.

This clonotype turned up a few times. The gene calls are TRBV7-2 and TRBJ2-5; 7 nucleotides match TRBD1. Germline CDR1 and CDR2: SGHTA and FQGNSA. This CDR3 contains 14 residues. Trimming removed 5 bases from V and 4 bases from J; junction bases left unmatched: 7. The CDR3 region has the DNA TGTGCCAGCAGCCCCCAGACAGGGCCAGAGACCCAGTACTTC. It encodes CASSPQTGPETQYF.

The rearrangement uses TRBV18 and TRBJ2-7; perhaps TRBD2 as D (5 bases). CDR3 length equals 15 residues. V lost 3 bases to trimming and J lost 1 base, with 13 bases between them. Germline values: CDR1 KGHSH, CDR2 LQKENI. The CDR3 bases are TGTGCCAGCTCACCGACGATACTAGAGTCCTACGAGCAGTACTTC. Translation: CASSPTILESYEQYF.

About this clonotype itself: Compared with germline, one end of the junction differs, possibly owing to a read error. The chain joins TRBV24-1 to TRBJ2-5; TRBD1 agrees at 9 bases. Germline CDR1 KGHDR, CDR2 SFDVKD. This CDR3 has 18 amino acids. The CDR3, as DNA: TGTGCCACCAGTGGTTTGCCACCGGGACAGGGAAAGGAAGAGACCCAGTACTTC. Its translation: CATSGLPPGQGKEETQYF.